The rows below give T cell receptor beta chains drawn from one sample of a study of T cell repertoires in cytomegalovirus infection. Via MiXCR, TCRdb re-called the reads, giving one row per CDR3 protein. This repertoire shows roughly 500,000 distinct CDR3 sequences, about 17% found once; its top ten account for 20% to 30%. Sequenced sample: CD8+ T cells from PBMCs. All receptors come from a human donor in good health (CMV status not recorded). Some clones in this sample may be carry-over from other donors' samples. Both conserved end residues are part of each CDR3. The order of the fields is J gene, D gene, clone size, V gene, CDR3 DNA, CDR3 protein. D genes are given only for firm matches. Expanded clones get a size class; other rows say once, few or many, or leave the size out.

TRBJ2-1 NA NA TRBV9 TGTGCCAGCAGCGCCCCCCACGGCCCGAACAATGAGCAGTTCTTC CASSAPHGPNNEQFF
TRBJ2-5 NA NA TRBV28 TGTGCCAGCAGTTTACTTAACCAAGAGACCCAGTACTTC CASSLLNQETQYF
TRBJ2-1 NA many TRBV7-3 TGTGCCAGCAGCTTATATGCCGGCCAGGAGCAGTTCTTC CASSLYAGQEQFF
TRBJ2-1 NA many TRBV12-5 TGTGCTAGTGGTGGGGGCAATGAGCAGTTCTTC CASGGGNEQFF
TRBJ2-3 NA many TRBV19 TGTGCCAGTAGTATAGAAACGGCTCCAGTAGATACGCAGTATTTT CASSIETAPVDTQYF
TRBJ1-2 TRBD1 many TRBV7-9 TGTGCCAGCAGCTTAGAGTTGGAGGGGGCGCGCCTTGATGGCTACACCTTC CASSLELEGARLDGYTF
TRBJ1-2 TRBD1 NA TRBV15 TGTGCCACCAGCAGGATACATGACAGGGGAACCAACTATGGCTACACCTTC CATSRIHDRGTNYGYTF
TRBJ2-1 NA NA TRBV9 TGTGCCAGCAGCGTAGGACAGAACAACTACAATGAGCAGTTCTTC CASSVGQNNYNEQFF
TRBJ2-5 NA NA TRBV24-1 TGTGCCACCAGGGCAGCTTTGGATGAGGAGACCCAGTACTTC CATRAALDEETQYF
TRBJ2-5 NA NA TRBV13 TGTGCCAGCAGCCCCCCTCTCCGGATCCAAGAGACCCAGTACTTC CASSPPLRIQETQYF
TRBJ1-1 NA few TRBV19 TGTGCCAGTCTTGGGGGGCCTGAAGCTTTCTTT CASLGGPEAFF
TRBJ2-2 TRBD2 many TRBV7-9 TGTGCCAGCAGCCCTAGGACTAGCGGGACCCACACCGGGGAGCTGTTTTTT CASSPRTSGTHTGELFF
TRBJ2-7 NA few TRBV28 TGTGCCAGGGTAGGGGTCCCCCGTCAGTACGAGCAGTACTTC CARVGVPRQYEQYF
TRBJ2-3 NA many TRBV7-3 TGTGCCAGCAGCCCGGGAGCGGGCAGCACAGATACGCAGTATTTT CASSPGAGSTDTQYF
TRBJ2-3 TRBD1 many TRBV7-9 TGTGCCAGCAGCTATGGACAGGGGACCCTTGAAGATACGCAGTATTTT CASSYGQGTLEDTQYF
TRBJ2-3 TRBD2 NA TRBV20-1 TGCAGTGCTAGAGATCTGCGGACTAGCGGGAGCACAGATACGCAGTATTTT CSARDLRTSGSTDTQYF
TRBJ2-7 NA many TRBV7-9 TGTGCCAGCAGCCAACTCTACGAGCAGTACTTC CASSQLYEQYF
TRBJ2-7 NA many TRBV20-1 TGCAGTGCCTTCGGATTATCAACGACCTACGAGCAGTACTTC CSAFGLSTTYEQYF
TRBJ2-1 NA many TRBV5-4 TGTGCCAGCAGCTTGGAGGGAGAATACAATGAGCAGTTCTTC CASSLEGEYNEQFF
TRBJ1-4 TRBD1 many TRBV27 TGTGCCAGCAGTTTAGAACAGGGGGATGAAAAACTGTTTTTT CASSLEQGDEKLFF
TRBJ2-5 NA many TRBV28 TGTGCCAGCGCAAAAAAATCGGAGTACTCCGTTAGGGAGACCCAGTACTTC CASAKKSEYSVRETQYF
TRBJ1-2 TRBD1 many TRBV7-9 TGTGCCAGCAGGGGCGCGGGGGGACAGCCTAACTATGGCTACACCTTC CASRGAGGQPNYGYTF
TRBJ1-3 NA NA TRBV12-3/TRBV12-4 TGTGCCAGCAGGGACCTTAGGGGACCCAGAAACACCATATATTTT CASRDLRGPRNTIYF
TRBJ1-5 TRBD1 NA TRBV2 TGTGCCAGCAGTGAAGCGCACAGGGGGAATCAGCCCCAGCATTTT CASSEAHRGNQPQHF
TRBJ2-7 NA many TRBV7-2 TGTGCCAGCAGCTTACTGTCGGCGTGGGACTACGAGCAGTACTTC CASSLLSAWDYEQYF
TRBJ1-2 NA many TRBV28 TGTGCCAGCAGTCGGGCCCGCAGCCACTATGGCTACACCTTC CASSRARSHYGYTF
TRBJ2-1 TRBD2 many TRBV2 TGTGCCAGCCCCGCTTGGACTAGCGGGGGGCGGGATGAGCAGTTCTTC CASPAWTSGGRDEQFF
TRBJ1-4 TRBD1 few TRBV28 TGTGCCAGCAGTCCTCCTCAGGGGGCAGGTGAAAAACTGTTTTTT CASSPPQGAGEKLFF
TRBJ1-3 TRBD1 many TRBV12-3/TRBV12-4 TGTGCCAGCAGTCCCTCCGGGACAGATACGAGAGGAAACACCATATATTTT CASSPSGTDTRGNTIYF
TRBJ2-5 NA many TRBV6-1 TGTGCCAGCAGTTCGGCGTTCCAAGAGACCCAGTACTTC CASSSAFQETQYF
TRBJ2-1 TRBD2 many TRBV11-2 TGTGCCAGCAGCTTTACTGGACTAGGTCAGTTCTTC CASSFTGLGQFF
TRBJ1-1 NA once TRBV4-1 TGCGCCAGCAGCTTACGACGAGATACTGAAGCTTTCTTT CASSLRRDTEAFF
TRBJ1-1 TRBD1 many TRBV25-1 TGTGCCAGCAGAAGCCTCGGGACAGCCACTGAAGCTTTCTTT CASRSLGTATEAFF
TRBJ1-1 NA many TRBV14 TGTGCCAGCAGCCAGTGGGGGAACACTGAAGCTTTCTTT CASSQWGNTEAFF
TRBJ2-1 NA NA TRBV6-2/TRBV6-3 TGTGCCAGCAGGACAGGGAGGGAGCAGTTCTTC CASRTGREQFF
TRBJ2-7 NA few TRBV27 TGTGCCAGCGGGGACTTCTACGAGCAGTACTTC CASGDFYEQYF
TRBJ2-5 TRBD2 NA TRBV5-4 TGTGCCAGCAGCTTGTTGCAAAGCGGGACCGGCGAGACCCAGTACTTC CASSLLQSGTGETQYF
TRBJ2-5 TRBD2 NA TRBV19 TGTGCCAGTAGTATAGGCGGGGGGTCGCAAGAGACCCAGTACTTC CASSIGGGSQETQYF
TRBJ1-1 NA NA TRBV4-1 TGCGCCAGCAGCCAAGCTGGCCAGGGCGAAGCTTTCTTT CASSQAGQGEAFF
TRBJ1-5 NA many TRBV7-8 TGTGCCAGCAGCTTAGCGACGGCACCGGATAGCAATCAGCCCCAGCATTTT CASSLATAPDSNQPQHF
TRBJ2-7 NA many TRBV12-5 TGTGCTAGTGGACCGGGGGGCTTGGTCGACGAGCAGTACTTC CASGPGGLVDEQYF